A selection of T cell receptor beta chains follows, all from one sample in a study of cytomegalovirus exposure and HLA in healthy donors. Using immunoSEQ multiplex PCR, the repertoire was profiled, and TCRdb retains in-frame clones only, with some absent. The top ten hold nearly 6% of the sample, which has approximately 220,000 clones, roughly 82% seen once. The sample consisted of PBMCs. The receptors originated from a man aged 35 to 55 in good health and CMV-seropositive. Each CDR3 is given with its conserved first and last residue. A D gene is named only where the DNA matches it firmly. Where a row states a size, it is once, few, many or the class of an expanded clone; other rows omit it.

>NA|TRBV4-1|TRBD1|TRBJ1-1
TGCGCCAGCAGCCAAGATCGGCAGGGGGCTAGTTCGAACACTGAAGCTTTCTTT
CASSQDRQGASSNTEAFF
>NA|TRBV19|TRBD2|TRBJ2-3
TGTGCCAGTAGTATCGGTAGCGGGAGACCAGATACGCAGTATTTT
CASSIGSGRPDTQYF
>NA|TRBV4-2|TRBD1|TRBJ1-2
TGTGCCAGCAGCCGCCTACAGGGGTTAGCTAACTATGGCTACACCTTC
CASSRLQGLANYGYTF
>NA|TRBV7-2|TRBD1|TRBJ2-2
TGTGCCAGCAGCTACCGGGACAGGGTTTGGGAGCTGTTTTTT
CASSYRDRVWELFF
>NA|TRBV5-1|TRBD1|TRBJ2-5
TGCGCCAGCAGCCTACAACGGACAGGGCAAGAGACCCAGTACTTC
CASSLQRTGQETQYF
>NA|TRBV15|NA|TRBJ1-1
TGTGCCACCAGCAGAGATTGGGGGGGCCCCACTGAAGCTTTCTTT
CATSRDWGGPTEAFF
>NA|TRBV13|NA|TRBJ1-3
TGTGCCAGCAGCTTAAGGTCAGGCTCTGGAAACACCATATATTTT
CASSLRSGSGNTIYF
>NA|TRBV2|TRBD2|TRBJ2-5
TGTGCCAGCATTCCGACTAGCGGGAGCGGGACCCAGTACTTC
CASIPTSGSGTQYF
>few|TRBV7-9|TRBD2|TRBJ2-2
TGTGCCAGCACCCCGGGACTAGCGGGTACCGGGGAGCTGTTTTTT
CASTPGLAGTGELFF
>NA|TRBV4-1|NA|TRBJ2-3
TGCGCCAGCAGCCAAGACGGGGGTGTCAATACGCAGTATTTT
CASSQDGGVNTQYF
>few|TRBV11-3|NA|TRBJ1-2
TGTGCCAGCAGCTTCGGGTTCTATGGCTACACCTTC
CASSFGFYGYTF
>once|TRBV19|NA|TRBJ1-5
TGTGCCAGTAGTCCGGGAGTGGAGGGCAATCAGCCCCAGCATTTT
CASSPGVEGNQPQHF
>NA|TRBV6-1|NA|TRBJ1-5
TGTGCCAGCAGCAGGGAGGTTAGCAATCAGCCCCAGCATTTT
CASSREVSNQPQHF
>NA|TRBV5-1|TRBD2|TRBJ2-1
TGCGCCAGCAGCTTGGAAGGAGCGGGAGTCAAAAATGAGCAGTTCTTC
CASSLEGAGVKNEQFF
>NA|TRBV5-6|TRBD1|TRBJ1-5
TGTGCCAGCAGCCTACGGGACAGGGGGGTCGGCGAGCCCCAGCATTTT
CASSLRDRGVGEPQHF
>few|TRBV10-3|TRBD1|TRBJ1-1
TGTGCCATCAGTACCGGACAGGGCTACAACACTGAAGCTTTCTTT
CAISTGQGYNTEAFF
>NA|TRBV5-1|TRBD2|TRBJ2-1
TGCGCCAGCAGCAGGACTAGCGGGAGTCTGAATGAGCAGTTCTTC
CASSRTSGSLNEQFF
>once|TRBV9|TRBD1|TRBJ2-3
TGTGCCAGCAGCTCCCGAGGGGGGACAGGGCCAGATACGCAGTATTTT
CASSSRGGTGPDTQYF
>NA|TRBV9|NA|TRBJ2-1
TGTGCCAGCAGCGTCCCCGGGACTGAAAATGAGCAGTTCTTC
CASSVPGTENEQFF
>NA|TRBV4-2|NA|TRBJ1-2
TGTGCCAGCAGCCAAGAAGGGCAGGGGATTGCCTACACCTTC
CASSQEGQGIAYTF
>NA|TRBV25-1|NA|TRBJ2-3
TGTGCCAGCAGTGAGGGCGGGCTTAGCACAGATACGCAGTATTTT
CASSEGGLSTDTQYF
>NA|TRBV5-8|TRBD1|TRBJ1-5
TGTGCCAGCAGTTTCACGGGACAGGGGACGTATCAGCCCCAGCATTTT
CASSFTGQGTYQPQHF
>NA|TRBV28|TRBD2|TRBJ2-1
TGTGCCAGCAGACCAACGAGGACTAGCGGGAGGGCCGAGCAGTTCTTC
CASRPTRTSGRAEQFF
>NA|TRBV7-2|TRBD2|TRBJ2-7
TGTGCCAGCAGCTTAGGGCTAGCGGGTTTGGCCTACGAGCAGTACTTC
CASSLGLAGLAYEQYF
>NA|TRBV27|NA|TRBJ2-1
TGTGCCAGCAGTTTAGACGGGGAGAGCTCCTACAATGAGCAGTTCTTC
CASSLDGESSYNEQFF
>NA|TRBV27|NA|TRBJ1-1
TGTGCCAGCAGTTTTGGGCAGGGTAGGATGTACGCTGAAGCTTTCTTT
CASSFGQGRMYAEAFF
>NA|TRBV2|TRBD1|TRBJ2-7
TGTGCCAGCAGTGTTTGGAAGACCCGGGACAGCTCCTACGAGCAGTACTTC
CASSVWKTRDSSYEQYF
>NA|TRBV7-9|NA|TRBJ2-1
TGTGCCAGCAGCCAGGGGATCGGAAATGAGCAGTTCTTC
CASSQGIGNEQFF
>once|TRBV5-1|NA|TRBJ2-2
TGCGCCAGCAGCTTGGTGGGACAACAGGACCTCGTGGCCGGGGAGCTGTTTTTT
CASSLVGQQDLVAGELFF
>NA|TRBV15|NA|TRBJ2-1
TGTGCCACCGGCGGACCCCGGGGTGAGCAGTTCTTC
CATGGPRGEQFF
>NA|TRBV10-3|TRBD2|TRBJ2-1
TGTGCCATCAGTGAGTCTGCGGGAGGGCAGAATGAGCAGTTCTTC
CAISESAGGQNEQFF
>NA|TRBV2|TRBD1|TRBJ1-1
TGTGCCAGCAGTGAAGAGGGGGCACCGAACACTGAAGCTTTCTTT
CASSEEGAPNTEAFF
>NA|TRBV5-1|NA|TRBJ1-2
TGCGCCAGCAGCTTGGAGTACTCGCAGGCTGGCTACACCTTC
CASSLEYSQAGYTF
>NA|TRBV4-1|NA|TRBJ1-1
TGCGCCAGCAGCCAAAGCGATGCGGCAACTGAAGCTTTCTTT
CASSQSDAATEAFF
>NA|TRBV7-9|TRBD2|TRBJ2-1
TGTGCCAGCAGCTCCCGCGGGACTAGCGGGAAAAATGAGCAGTTCTTC
CASSSRGTSGKNEQFF
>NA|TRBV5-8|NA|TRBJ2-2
TGTGCCAGCAGTCCGTTCACCGGGGAGCTGTTTTTT
CASSPFTGELFF
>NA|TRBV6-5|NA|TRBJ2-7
TGTGCCAGCAGAACCCAATCCTCCCGGGAGCAGTACTTC
CASRTQSSREQYF
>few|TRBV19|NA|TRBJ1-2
TGTGCCAGTATACAGGGATCTCTCAACTATGGCTACACCTTC
CASIQGSLNYGYTF
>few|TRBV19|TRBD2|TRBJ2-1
TGTGCCAGTAGTATCGGGGCAGCGGGAAATGAGCAGTTCTTC
CASSIGAAGNEQFF
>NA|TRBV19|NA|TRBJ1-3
TGTGCCAGTAGTATCGGGAGCTCTGGAAACACCATATATTTT
CASSIGSSGNTIYF
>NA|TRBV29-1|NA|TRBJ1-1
TGCAGCGTTGAAGATTACAGAAGGGAGACTGAAGCTTTCTTT
CSVEDYRRETEAFF
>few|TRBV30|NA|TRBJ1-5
TGTGCCTGGAGTAGCCCCGGGAGGGGCACAATTCAGCCCCAGCATTTT
CAWSSPGRGTIQPQHF
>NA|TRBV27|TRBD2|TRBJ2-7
TGTGCCAGCAGTTTGTGGAGGACTAGCGGGGACGCCTCCGAGCAGTACTTC
CASSLWRTSGDASEQYF
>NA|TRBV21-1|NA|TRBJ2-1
TGTGCCAGCAGCCGAGGACCACTAGTCCCACACAATGAGCAGTTCTTC
CASSRGPLVPHNEQFF